This T cell receptor (beta chain) emerged from a study of T-cell reconstitution after alpha-beta-depleted transplantation in children. Comment on this clonotype: Its ends do not fully match the called genes, so a read error is possible.

This CDR3 is built from 13 residues. Germline CDR1 and CDR2: DFQATT and SNEGSKA (reference sequence). Construction of the TCRbeta library involved unique molecular identifiers. TCRdb re-called the PCR reads with MiXCR, one entry per CDR3 protein. The sample comprises some 500,000 distinct CDR3 sequences, 15% to 20% of which are singletons, and less than 4% rests with the top ten. This TCR derives from a human donor who donated a stem cell graft to a child with acute lymphoblastic leukemia. This specimen consisted of PBMCs from the stem cell graft donor, obtained from the stem cell graft. The chain is built from TRBV20-1 and TRBJ2-3, with 9 positions matching TRBD2. As DNA, the CDR3 is TGCAGTGCTGCCGGGACTAGCACAGATATGCAGTATTTT. It specifies CSAAGTSTDMQYF.